The 11 T cell receptor beta chains below all came from one sample that was sequenced in a study of patients and donors after allogeneic stem cell transplantation (TCRdb year 2020). Library preparation employed RT-PCR. Data came from a NextSeq 550. The public sequencing data were trimmed at Q25 with fastp and processed into clonotypes with MiXCR by TCRdb, which kept only in-frame beta chains. Rows are combined by CDR3 protein, so each entry shows the most common genes and DNA. For this sample there are about 410,000 distinct CDR3 sequences; around 16% appear just once. The top ten clonotypes cover around 7.2% of the sample. Sequencing input: blood, either unsorted or a sorted T cell fraction (not recorded which). These receptors originate from a human donor who was either an allogeneic HSCT recipient or a stem cell or donor lymphocyte infusion donor (not recorded which). It is not recorded whose cells these are; they may come from a transplant donor.

The chain has TRBV6-2 or TRBV6-3 and TRBJ2-7; D gene uncertain. The CDR3 runs 14 residues. The germline V gene has CDR1 MNHEY and CDR2 SVGEGT. V shed 2 bases and J shed 9 bases, with 17 bases lying between them. The CDR3 spells CASSYPFKELGQYF. In DNA form, the CDR3 reads TGTGCCAGCAGTTACCCGTTCAAGGAATTGGGGCAGTACTTC.

This clonotype occurred a few times. This rearrangement joins TRBV27 to TRBJ1-4; TRBD1 matches 8 bases. CDR3 length: 16 amino acids. Per the germline V gene, CDR1 is MNHEY and CDR2 is SMNVEV (reference sequence). V shed 2 bases, J shed 5 bases, and the junction held 7 bases outside the gene matches. CDR3 coding DNA: TGTGCCAGCAGTTTAGCCCAGGGGGCGCTGAATGAAAAACTGTTTTTT. It translates to CASSLAQGALNEKLFF.

This clonotype was detected many times. J is TRBJ2-7 and V is TRBV20-1; 14 bases line up with TRBD2. Per germline, CDR1 DFQATT and CDR2 SNEGSKA (reference sequence). The CDR3 runs 13 residues. V was pared by 5 bases and J by 5 bases, with 2 bases of the junction left unmatched. CDR3 sequence reads: CSAGGLAGDEQYF. CDR3 DNA: TGCAGTGCTGGGGGACTAGCGGGAGACGAGCAGTACTTC.

The sample holds many counts of this clonotype. V and J are TRBV6-5 and TRBJ1-4, with TRBD1 as a possible D gene (5 bases). The CDR3 consists of 14 residues. V lost 2 bases and J 7 bases, leaving 11 bases between the germline ends. The V gene's germline CDR1 is MNHEY and CDR2 SVGAGI. The CDR3, as DNA: TGTGCCAGCAGTTACAATCCAGGGCCTGAAAAACTGTTTTTT. It encodes CASSYNPGPEKLFF.

The V call is TRBV20-1, the J call TRBJ2-3, with 8 bases that match TRBD2. J was trimmed by 5 bases and V by 1 base; bases with no gene match: 8. Germline-derived CDR1 and CDR2 are DFQATT and SNEGSKA (reference sequence). The CDR3 extends over 15 amino acids. CDR3 DNA sequence: TGCAGTGCTAGAGCAGGAGCGGGAGCGAGAGATACGCAGTATTTT. Translation gives CSARAGAGARDTQYF.

This chain links TRBV7-9 with TRBJ2-5; D call uncertain. This CDR3 is built from 13 residues. Germline lookup yields CDR1 SEHNR and CDR2 FQNEAQ (reference sequence). The V end lost 2 bases, the J end lost 7 bases, and 11 bases lay between the germline ends. The CDR3, as DNA: TGTGCCAGCAGCTTAAAACCCGAAGGGACCCAGTACTTC. Its protein product is CASSLKPEGTQYF. Complete variable domain (other parts from reference TRBV7-9 and TRBJ2-5): DTGVSQNPRHKITKRGQNVTFRCDPISEHNRLYWYRQTLGQGPEFLTYFQNEAQLEKSRLLSDRFSAERPKGSFSTLEIQRTEQGDSAMYLCASSLKPEGTQYFGPGTRLLVL.

This chain links TRBV12-3 or TRBV12-4 with TRBJ1-1, with 7 bases lining up with TRBD1. This CDR3 spans 14 amino acids. Trimming removed 7 bases from V and 4 bases from J; junction bases left unmatched: 9. The CDR3 here is CASNRQGVITEAFF. The CDR3 DNA follows: TGTGCCAGCAACAGACAGGGAGTCATCACTGAAGCTTTCTTT.

In this sample, this clonotype turned up a few times. This sequence joins TRBV20-1 and TRBJ2-1; 8 nucleotides align to TRBD2. This CDR3 contains 15 residues. V lost 2 bases to trimming and J lost 9 bases; unmatched junction nucleotides: 12. Germline V gives CDR1 DFQATT, CDR2 SNEGSKA (reference sequence). CDR3 bases: TGCAGTGCTAGATCCAGCGGGAGAAGTTGGGGTGAGCAGTTCTTC. Amino acids: CSARSSGRSWGEQFF.

This clonotype was picked up a small number of times. The chain links TRBV27 to TRBJ1-1, with a weak D call TRBD1 (6 bases). The CDR3 is 14 amino acids. Germline-derived CDR1 and CDR2 are MNHEY and SMNVEV (reference sequence). Trimming removed 2 bases at V and 5 bases at J, with 12 bases between. The CDR3 region has the DNA TGTGCCAGCAGTTTAACCAGGGGTGGGACTGAAGCTTTCTTT. It codes for CASSLTRGGTEAFF.

The chain couples TRBV7-9 to TRBJ2-3; 8 positions agree with TRBD2. The CDR3 is 17 residues long. With V trimmed by 8 bases and J by 6 bases, 19 bases remained unmatched. CDR1 and CDR2 from the germline V gene are SEHNR and FQNEAQ (reference sequence). The CDR3 is CASDGFGISGGRDTQYF. As DNA, the CDR3 is TGTGCCAGCGACGGTTTTGGGATCAGCGGGGGCAGGGATACGCAGTATTTT.

This clonotype came up many times. The gene calls are TRBV20-1 and TRBJ1-3, with unresolved D. Germline values: CDR1 DFQATT, CDR2 SNEGSKA (reference sequence). The CDR3 contains 15 residues. The V and J ends lost 3 bases and 0 bases respectively, with 12 bases between them. The CDR3 nucleotides are TGCAGTGCTAGTGTTGACTCCCGCTCTGGAAACACCATATATTTT. It translates to CSASVDSRSGNTIYF.